The rows below give T cell receptor beta chains drawn from one sample of a study of T cell changes during pregnancy in multiple sclerosis. TCRdb's table, derived via immunoSEQ multiplex PCR, lists solely in-frame clones and lacks some. Among under 95,000 clones listed, approximately 95% were seen once. Sequences were derived from peripheral blood, sampled in the second trimester of pregnancy. These receptors all come from a female donor in good health, enrolled as a control in a pregnancy study. Each CDR3 is given with its conserved first and last residue. The order of the fields is J gene, clone size, V gene, D gene, CDR3 length, CDR3 DNA, CDR3 protein. A D gene is named only where the DNA matches it firmly. A clone size is listed for some rows: how often the clone was seen (once, few, many), or a class if it is expanded.

>TRBJ2-2|.|TRBV4-1|TRBD2|17
TGCGCCAGCAGCCAAGAGTTGGCGGGAGGCAGCACCGGGGAGCTGTTTTTT
CASSQELAGGSTGELFF
>TRBJ2-1|.|TRBV29-1|.|12
TGCAGCGTCAAGACTGGGAGGAATGAGCAGTTCTTC
CSVKTGRNEQFF
>TRBJ1-5|.|TRBV30|.|14
TGTGCCTGGAGTGTAGCCAGGGCAGGGCAGCCCCAGCATTTT
CAWSVARAGQPQHF
>TRBJ1-1|once|TRBV4-2|TRBD1|13
TGTGCCAGCAGCCAAGACGACAGGGCTGAGGCTTTCTTT
CASSQDDRAEAFF
>TRBJ2-2|.|TRBV5-1|TRBD2|15
TGCGCCAGCAGCTTCGGCGGGAGGGCTTACGGGGAGCTGTTTTTT
CASSFGGRAYGELFF
>TRBJ2-7|.|TRBV28|.|16
TGTGCCAGCAGACCATCCGGCGCAGGACACACCTACGAGCAGTACTTC
CASRPSGAGHTYEQYF
>TRBJ2-1|.|TRBV6-1|TRBD2|15
TGTGCCAGCAAACCGGGACTAGGTAGCTACAATGAGCAGTTCTTC
CASKPGLGSYNEQFF
>TRBJ1-2|.|TRBV19|.|13
TGTGCCAGTAGTATTTCTGGGGAGAATGGCTACACCTTC
CASSISGENGYTF
>TRBJ2-1|once|TRBV28|TRBD2|16
TGTGCCAGCAGTCTCGGACTAGCGGGAGCCTACAATGAGCAGTTCTTC
CASSLGLAGAYNEQFF
>TRBJ1-5|.|TRBV6-5|.|13
TGTGCCAGCAGTTCCACCCCAGGTCAGCCCCAGCATTTT
CASSSTPGQPQHF
>TRBJ2-7|.|TRBV13|TRBD1|14
TGTGCCAGCAGCCAGGGGGACAGCCCCTACGAGCAGTACTTC
CASSQGDSPYEQYF
>TRBJ2-7|.|TRBV28|.|15
TGTGCCAGCAGTCCCGCATCTGAGGTCTTGGGCGAGCAGTACTTC
CASSPASEVLGEQYF
>TRBJ1-6|.|TRBV5-1|.|15
TGCGCCAGCAGCTTGGGGTCCCAGGGGAATTCACCCCTCCACTTT
CASSLGSQGNSPLHF
>TRBJ2-7|.|TRBV19|TRBD2|14
TGTGCCAGTAGTATAGCTAGCGGGGACTACGAGCAGTACTTC
CASSIASGDYEQYF
>TRBJ2-7|.|TRBV28|.|14
TGTGCCAGCAGTTTAGTTGGGGCACCCTACGAGCAGTACTTC
CASSLVGAPYEQYF
>TRBJ1-1|few|TRBV29-1|TRBD1|13
TGCAGCGTCGAGACAGGGGCGCGAACTGAAGCTTTCTTT
CSVETGARTEAFF
>TRBJ2-7|.|TRBV27|TRBD2|16
TGTGCCAGCAGTCTATCCCGAAGCGGGAGAGCCTACGAGCAGTACTTC
CASSLSRSGRAYEQYF
>TRBJ2-1|.|TRBV1|.|20
TGCACCAGCAGCCTCAGGAAAGGGCTAGCGGGAGGCAGGGGTCGCAATGAGCAGTTCTTC
CTSSLRKGLAGGRGRNEQFF
>TRBJ1-2|.|TRBV2|.|15
TGTGCCAGCAGTGGGCGGGGCAGGGCCAGCTATGGCTACACCTTC
CASSGRGRASYGYTF
>TRBJ2-1|.|TRBV5-8|TRBD2|16
TGTGCCAGCAGCTTGGGACTAGCAGAGGGCTGGGGGGAGCAGTTCTTC
CASSLGLAEGWGEQFF
>TRBJ2-5|.|TRBV4-2|TRBD2|15
TGTGCCAGCAGCTCCCCAGCGGGATCCCCGGAGACCCAGTACTTC
CASSSPAGSPETQYF
>TRBJ2-1|.|TRBV28|.|14
TGTGCCAGCAGTTTGCCCGGGGGCTACAATGAGCAGTTCTTC
CASSLPGGYNEQFF
>TRBJ1-4|.|TRBV19|.|16
TGTGCCAGTAGAGGCCGCGGAGTTGCAACTAATGAAAAACTGTTTTTT
CASRGRGVATNEKLFF
>TRBJ2-2|.|TRBV6-5|TRBD1|14
TGTGCCAGCAGTTACCCACAGGGGGCCGGGGAGCTGTTTTTT
CASSYPQGAGELFF
>TRBJ1-2|.|TRBV4-2|.|16
TGTGCCAGCAGCCAAGTCGGGACCCAGGGGAAAGGTGGCTACACCTTC
CASSQVGTQGKGGYTF
>TRBJ2-2|.|TRBV27|.|14
TGTGCCAGCAGTTTACTTGCAGGCACCGGGGAGCTGTTTTTT
CASSLLAGTGELFF
>TRBJ1-6|once|TRBV18|TRBD1|16
TGTGCCAGCTCACCACTTCCGGGACAGGGGATCTCACCCCTCCACTTT
CASSPLPGQGISPLHF
>TRBJ2-2|.|TRBV19|TRBD1|15
TGTGCCAGCAACGACAGGGGAGGTAACACCGGGGAGCTGTTTTTT
CASNDRGGNTGELFF
>TRBJ2-3|.|TRBV6-6|.|15
TGTGCCAGCAGTTCGGGACTTTTAGTCACAGATACGCAGTATTTT
CASSSGLLVTDTQYF